This T cell receptor beta chain originates from a study of immune heterogeneity within non-small cell lung tumors (dated by TCRdb to 2017 to 2018). A note on the overall study: Histology comprised several squamous cell carcinomas, ten to eleven non-squamous carcinomas and 1 tumor not otherwise specified. To examine intratumoral immune heterogeneity, the study used whole-exome sequencing, RNA-seq and TCR beta repertoire sequencing on multiple spatially distinct regions of each NSCLC tumor. Neoantigen binding to each patient's HLA alleles was predicted with netMHCpan-3.0 for mutant peptides of 8 to 11 amino acids. TCR repertoire analysis included about 57 tumor loci from 15 or so patients, whereas transcriptome data included only about 45 loci from 12 patients.

The TCR beta CDR3 region was amplified with a multiplex PCR system whose first round ran for 10 cycles using 32 V-gene forward primers and 13 J-gene reverse primers. A QIAGEN Multiplex PCR Kit was used for first-round PCR, and the primer sequences were filed in Chinese patent CN105087789A. Illumina universal primers were added in a second PCR round performed with the Phusion High-Fidelity PCR Kit. Paired-end sequencing of TCR libraries was carried out on the Illumina HiSeq X Ten platform at a read length of 151 bp. Per the original workflow: Reads lacking multiplex PCR primers were removed with Cutadapt, read pairs were merged with PEAR, and CDR3 regions were called with MiXCR default settings. Repertoire diversity used Shannon entropy, and clonality was computed as one minus Shannon entropy divided by ln of productive unique sequence count. A clonotype counted as a dominant or high-frequency T-cell clone when its frequency was 0.5% or higher. TCRdb reprocessed the public reads (quality trimming at Q25 with fastp, clone calling with MiXCR) and kept in-frame beta chains. CDR3 protein sequences are deduplicated, and each keeps its most common genes and DNA. What appears here as the V and J calls and clone size reflects TCRdb's work, not the paper's. For this sample the table gives under 25,000 distinct CDR3 sequences, of which approximately 26% were detected only once. Clones ranked in the top ten supply under 4.5% of the sample.

This clonotype was seen repeatedly, ten times or more. Its antigen is not yet known. No qualities accompany the bases; no much larger clone lies one base away. Genomic DNA extracted from bulk tumor tissue served as TCR template, with about 600 ng gDNA amplified per sample. During surgery, multiple biopsies were taken from each primary tumor and placed as far apart as possible within the tumor mass. The study cohort was described as untreated and was composed of newly diagnosed NSCLC cases undergoing curative surgery. The donor group was made up of over 14 newly diagnosed non-small cell lung cancer patients undergoing surgery with curative intent. The resected tumor masses were reviewed by two independent pathologists. Sequencing was performed only on DNA and RNA samples of high quality. What the work shows at the level of the full study, not this receptor alone: For the most part, high-frequency TCR beta clonotypes differed from one individual patient to another. Within a patient, identical dominant CDR3B clonotypes were found to recur across loci, yet unique high-frequency clones were also harbored in different tumor locations. A moderate positive correlation (R roughly 0.35), which was statistically significant, linked local T-cell repertoire clonality to local tumor mutational burden.

The clonotype was recovered from a man in his forties or fifties with non-small cell lung cancer. Source material: lung tumor tissue.

The nucleotides are TGCAGTGCTAGTGCGCGGGATGGATATGAGCAGTTCTTC. Translation gives CSASARDGYEQFF. Here the chain combines TRBV20-1 and TRBJ2-1, with TRBD2 as a weak D call on 6 bases. The CDR3 contains 13 residues, cysteine and phenylalanine counted. Only the CDR3 region is kept as DNA, spanning 39 bases read in frame from base 1. CDR1 DFQATT and CDR2 SNEGSKA were looked up in the germline V gene (reference sequence). The germline ends are 14 bases apart after V is trimmed by 3 bases and J by 8 bases.